This is a list of T cell receptor beta chains from one sample in a study of human T cells and chemical hapten exposure. TCRdb re-called the RACE reads through MiXCR, storing one row per CDR3 protein. The sample yields tens of thousands of distinct CDR3 sequences, under 10% seen once. The material sequenced was whole blood. Every receptor here comes from a male donor in good health. Some clones in this sample may be carry-over from other donors' samples. Both conserved end residues are part of each CDR3. A D gene is named only where the DNA matches it firmly. Size is stated for part of the rows, as once, few or many counts, or as a class when the clone is expanded.

D: -
size: -
V: TRBV28
J: TRBJ2-7
DNA: TGTGCCAGCAGTCCGCTCCATGGGGTCGGGGACGAGCAGTACTTC
CDR3: CASSPLHGVGDEQYF

D: TRBD2
size: -
V: TRBV7-9
J: TRBJ2-6
DNA: TGTGCCAGCAGCCAGGGACTAGAATTGTCTGGGGCCAACGTCCTGACTTTC
CDR3: CASSQGLELSGANVLTF

D: TRBD1
size: few
V: TRBV12-3/TRBV12-4
J: TRBJ2-1
DNA: TGTGCCAGCAGCTTTACTAAGACAGGGGGCTACAATGAGCAGTTCTTC
CDR3: CASSFTKTGGYNEQFF

D: -
size: few
V: TRBV10-3
J: TRBJ1-1
DNA: TGTGCCATCAGTGAGAGGATTCGGAACACTGAAGCTTTCTTT
CDR3: CAISERIRNTEAFF

D: -
size: few
V: TRBV6-6
J: TRBJ2-1
DNA: TGTGCCAGCAGTTACGAACCCAATGAGCAGTTCTTC
CDR3: CASSYEPNEQFF

D: -
size: many
V: TRBV10-2
J: TRBJ1-2
DNA: TGCGCCAGCAGTGAGACCCAAAACTATGGCTACACCTTC
CDR3: CASSETQNYGYTF

D: -
size: few
V: TRBV15
J: TRBJ2-3
DNA: TGTGCCACCAGTGACCGAGCTCTCGCAGATACGCAGTATTTT
CDR3: CATSDRALADTQYF

D: -
size: few
V: TRBV27
J: TRBJ1-2
DNA: TGTGCCAGCAGAACCCCCGATGGCAAAGCTAACTATGGCTACACCTTC
CDR3: CASRTPDGKANYGYTF

D: -
size: -
V: TRBV9
J: TRBJ2-3
DNA: TGTGCCAGCAGCGTAGGCCCCCTTAGGGCGGTTAGCACAGATACGCAGTATTTT
CDR3: CASSVGPLRAVSTDTQYF

D: TRBD1
size: few
V: TRBV27
J: TRBJ2-2
DNA: TGTGCCAGCAGTTCCTACAGGGGACCGAACACCGGGGAGCTGTTTTTT
CDR3: CASSSYRGPNTGELFF

D: -
size: few
V: TRBV4-1
J: TRBJ2-7
DNA: TGCGCCAGCAGCCATCTAGACAGATCCTACGAGCAGTACTTC
CDR3: CASSHLDRSYEQYF

D: -
size: few
V: TRBV27
J: TRBJ1-2
DNA: TGTGCCAGCAGCCAGAGGGGGGGCGCGAACTATGGCTACACCTTC
CDR3: CASSQRGGANYGYTF

D: TRBD1
size: few
V: TRBV4-1
J: TRBJ2-3
DNA: TGCGCCAGCAGCTACGGACAGGGGGGAGGGACAGATACGCAGTATTTT
CDR3: CASSYGQGGGTDTQYF

D: TRBD1
size: -
V: TRBV7-3
J: TRBJ1-1
DNA: TGTGCCAGCAGCTCGACCGGGACAGGGACTGAAGCTTTCTTT
CDR3: CASSSTGTGTEAFF

D: -
size: -
V: TRBV11-2
J: TRBJ1-3
DNA: TGTGCCAGCAGCTTAGCCCAGAACTCTGGAAACACCATATATTTT
CDR3: CASSLAQNSGNTIYF